Listed below are T cell receptor beta chains from one sample, sequenced in a study of blood T cells in healthy people across ages. MiXCR was run by TCRdb on the 5' RACE reads, yielding one entry per CDR3 protein. The sample has 1,500,000 or so distinct CDR3 sequences; 45% to 70% are singletons. The specimen was blood. These receptors were taken from a man aged 18 to 29 in good health. Both conserved end residues are part of each CDR3.

j_call v_call cdr3_aa
TRBJ2-1 TRBV4-1 CASSQDGVWQFF
TRBJ1-4 TRBV2 CASSERDNNEKLFF
TRBJ1-2 TRBV4-1 CASSQGQGPDVGYGYTF
- TRBV2 CASREAPAGVDEQYF
TRBJ2-1 TRBV11-3 CASSFGTSESNEQFF
TRBJ1-6 TRBV7-9 CASSLIETYNSPLHF
TRBJ1-2 TRBV6-1 CASSEGPFPYGYTF
TRBJ2-3 TRBV7-2 CASSFGPKRPDTQYF
TRBJ2-3 TRBV4-2 CASSQELGLAVTDTQYF
TRBJ2-7 TRBV29-1 CSVEGTGGEQYF
- TRBV9 CASSVGRGLFYEQYF
TRBJ2-3 TRBV7-9 CASSSSRDREDTQYF
TRBJ2-7 TRBV6-5 CASSSPGTSFYEQYF
TRBJ2-1 TRBV4-2 CASSVLAGNHNEQFF
TRBJ2-2 TRBV6-2/TRBV6-3 CASSYIWPRRNTGELFF